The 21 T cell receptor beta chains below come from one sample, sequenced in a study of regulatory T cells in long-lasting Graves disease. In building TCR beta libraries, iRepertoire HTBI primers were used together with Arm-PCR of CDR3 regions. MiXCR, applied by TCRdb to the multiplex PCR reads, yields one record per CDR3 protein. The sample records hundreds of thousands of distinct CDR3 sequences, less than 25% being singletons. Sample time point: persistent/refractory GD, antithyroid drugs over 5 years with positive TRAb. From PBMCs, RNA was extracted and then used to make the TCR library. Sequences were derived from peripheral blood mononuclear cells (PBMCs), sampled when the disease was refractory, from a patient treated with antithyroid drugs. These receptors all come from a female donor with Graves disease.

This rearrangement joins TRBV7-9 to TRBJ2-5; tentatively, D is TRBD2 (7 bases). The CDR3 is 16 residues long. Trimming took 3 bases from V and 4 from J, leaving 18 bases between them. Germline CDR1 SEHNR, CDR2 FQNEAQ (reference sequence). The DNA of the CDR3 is TGTGCCAGCAGCTTCCCCACCTCGGGGGGCGGAGAGACCCAGTACTTC. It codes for CASSFPTSGGGETQYF. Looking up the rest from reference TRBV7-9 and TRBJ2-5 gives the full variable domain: DTGVSQNPRHKITKRGQNVTFRCDPISEHNRLYWYRQTLGQGPEFLTYFQNEAQLEKSRLLSDRFSAERPKGSFSTLEIQRTEQGDSAMYLCASSFPTSGGGETQYFGPGTRLLVL.

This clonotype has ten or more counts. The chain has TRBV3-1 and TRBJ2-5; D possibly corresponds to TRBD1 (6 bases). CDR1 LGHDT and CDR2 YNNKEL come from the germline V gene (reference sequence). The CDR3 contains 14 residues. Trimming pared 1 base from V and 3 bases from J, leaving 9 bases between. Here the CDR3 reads CASSQGTAKETQYF. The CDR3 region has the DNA TGTGCCAGCAGCCAAGGGACAGCAAAAGAGACCCAGTACTTC.

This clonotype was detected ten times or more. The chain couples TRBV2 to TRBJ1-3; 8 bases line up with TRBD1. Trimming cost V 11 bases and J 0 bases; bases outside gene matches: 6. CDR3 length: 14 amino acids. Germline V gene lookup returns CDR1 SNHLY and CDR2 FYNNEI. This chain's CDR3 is CAGTTGVSGNTIYF. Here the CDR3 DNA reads TGTGCCGGGACGACAGGGGTCTCTGGAAACACCATATATTTT.

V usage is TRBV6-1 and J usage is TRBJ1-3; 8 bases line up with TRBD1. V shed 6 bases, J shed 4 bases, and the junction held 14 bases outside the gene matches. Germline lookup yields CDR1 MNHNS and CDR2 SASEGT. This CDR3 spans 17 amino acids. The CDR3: CASSRTLTGAKGNTIYF. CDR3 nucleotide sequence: TGTGCCAGCAGCCGAACGCTGACAGGGGCAAAAGGAAACACCATATATTTT.

Here the CDR3 DNA reads TGCAGTGCTAGAGATTGGCGCTTTGAAGCTTTCTTT. It codes for CSARDWRFEAFF. V and J are TRBV20-1 and TRBJ1-1; D gene unclear. V gave up 0 bases and J gave up 7 bases, with 9 bases separating them. CDR1 is DFQATT, CDR2 SNEGSKA, per germline (reference sequence). The CDR3 spans 12 residues.

This chain's CDR3 is CASRQPGLAAQETQYF. Written as DNA, the CDR3 is TGTGCCAGCAGACAACCGGGACTAGCGGCCCAAGAGACCCAGTACTTC. The genes are TRBV6-1 and TRBJ2-5, with 11 positions matching TRBD2. From germline, CDR1 is MNHNS and CDR2 SASEGT. This CDR3 has 16 residues. The V gene end was trimmed by 6 bases and the J gene end by 1 base; junction bases not matched to a gene: 7.

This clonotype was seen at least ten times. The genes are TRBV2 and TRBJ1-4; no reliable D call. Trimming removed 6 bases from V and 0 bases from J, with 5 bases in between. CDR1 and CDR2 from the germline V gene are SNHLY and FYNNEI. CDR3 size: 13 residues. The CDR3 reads CASRRTTNEKLFF. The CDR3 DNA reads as TGTGCCAGCAGAAGGACAACTAATGAAAAACTGTTTTTT.

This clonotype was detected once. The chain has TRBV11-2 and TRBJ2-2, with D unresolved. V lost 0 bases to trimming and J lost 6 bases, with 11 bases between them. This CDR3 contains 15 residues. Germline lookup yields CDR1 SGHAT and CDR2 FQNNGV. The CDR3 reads CASSLEGSRAGELFF. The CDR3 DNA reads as TGTGCCAGCAGCTTAGAGGGCAGCCGCGCCGGGGAGCTGTTTTTT.

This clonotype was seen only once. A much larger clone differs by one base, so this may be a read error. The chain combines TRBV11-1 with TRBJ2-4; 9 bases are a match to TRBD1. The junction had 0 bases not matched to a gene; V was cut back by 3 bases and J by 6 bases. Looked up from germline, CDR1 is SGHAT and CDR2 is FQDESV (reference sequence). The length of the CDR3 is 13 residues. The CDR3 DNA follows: TGTGCCAGCAGCTTGGACAGGGGAAACATTCAGTACTTC. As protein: CASSLDRGNIQYF. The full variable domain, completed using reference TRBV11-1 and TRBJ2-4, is EAEVAQSPRYKITEKSQAVAFWCDPISGHATLYWYRQILGQGPELLVQFQDESVVDDSQLPKDRFSAERLKGVDSTLKIQPAELGDSAMYLCASSLDRGNIQYFGAGTRLSVL.

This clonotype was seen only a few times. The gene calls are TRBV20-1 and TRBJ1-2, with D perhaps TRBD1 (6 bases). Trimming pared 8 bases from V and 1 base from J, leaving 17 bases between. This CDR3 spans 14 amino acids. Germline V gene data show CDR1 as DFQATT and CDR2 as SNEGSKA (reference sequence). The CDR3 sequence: CSTKGGRGNYGYTF. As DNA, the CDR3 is TGCAGTACAAAGGGGGGAAGGGGTAACTATGGCTACACCTTC.

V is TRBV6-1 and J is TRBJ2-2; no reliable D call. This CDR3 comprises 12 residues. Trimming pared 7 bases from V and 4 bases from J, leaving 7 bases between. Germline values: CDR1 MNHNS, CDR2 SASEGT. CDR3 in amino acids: CASTNPTGELFF. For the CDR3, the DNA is TGTGCCAGCACCAACCCCACCGGGGAGCTGTTTTTT.

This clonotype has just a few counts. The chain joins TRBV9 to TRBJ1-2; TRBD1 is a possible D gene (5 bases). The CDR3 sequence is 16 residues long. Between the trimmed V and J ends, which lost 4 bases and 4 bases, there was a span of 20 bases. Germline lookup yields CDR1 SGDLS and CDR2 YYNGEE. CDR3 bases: TGTGCCAGCAGCCCGGGACGGATTCCCGGGGCCTATGGCTACACCTTC. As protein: CASSPGRIPGAYGYTF.

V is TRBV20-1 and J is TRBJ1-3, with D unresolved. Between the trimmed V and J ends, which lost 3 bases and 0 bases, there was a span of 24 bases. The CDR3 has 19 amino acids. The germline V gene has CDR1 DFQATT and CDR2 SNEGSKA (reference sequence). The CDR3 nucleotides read TGCAGTGCTAGGGATACTGACTTAAGGCCCCTCCACTCTGGAAACACCATATATTTT. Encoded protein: CSARDTDLRPLHSGNTIYF.

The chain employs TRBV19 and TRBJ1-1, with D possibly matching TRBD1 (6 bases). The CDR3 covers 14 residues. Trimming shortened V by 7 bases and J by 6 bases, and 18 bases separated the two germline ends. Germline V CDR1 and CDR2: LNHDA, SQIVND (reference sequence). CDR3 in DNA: TGTGCCAGTATATCGACAGGTCTGTTGTCTGAAGCTTTCTTT. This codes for CASISTGLLSEAFF.

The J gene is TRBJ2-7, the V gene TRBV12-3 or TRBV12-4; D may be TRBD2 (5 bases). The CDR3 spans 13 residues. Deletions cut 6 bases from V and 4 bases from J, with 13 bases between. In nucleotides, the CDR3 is TGTGCCAGCAGCCGAACTAGGAGGTACGAGCAGTACTTC. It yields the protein CASSRTRRYEQYF.

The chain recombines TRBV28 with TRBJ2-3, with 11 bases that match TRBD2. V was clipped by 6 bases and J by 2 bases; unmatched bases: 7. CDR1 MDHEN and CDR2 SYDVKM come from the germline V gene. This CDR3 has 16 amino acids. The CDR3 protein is CASSKFSGRVTDTQYF. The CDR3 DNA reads TGTGCCAGCAGCAAGTTTAGCGGGAGGGTCACAGATACGCAGTATTTT.

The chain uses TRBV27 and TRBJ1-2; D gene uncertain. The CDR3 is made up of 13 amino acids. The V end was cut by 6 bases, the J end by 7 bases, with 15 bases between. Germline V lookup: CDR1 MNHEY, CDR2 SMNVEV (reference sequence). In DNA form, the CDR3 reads TGTGCCAGCAGGCTGAGTTCGCAGCCTGGCTACACCTTC. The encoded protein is CASRLSSQPGYTF.

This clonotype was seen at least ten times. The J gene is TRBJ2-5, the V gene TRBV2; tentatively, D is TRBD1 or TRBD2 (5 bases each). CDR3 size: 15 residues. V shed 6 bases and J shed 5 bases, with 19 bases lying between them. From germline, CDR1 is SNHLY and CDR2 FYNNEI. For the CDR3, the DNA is TGTGCCAGCAGCCAGGAGGAGGTGGGGGTGGAGACCCAGTACTTC. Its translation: CASSQEEVGVETQYF.

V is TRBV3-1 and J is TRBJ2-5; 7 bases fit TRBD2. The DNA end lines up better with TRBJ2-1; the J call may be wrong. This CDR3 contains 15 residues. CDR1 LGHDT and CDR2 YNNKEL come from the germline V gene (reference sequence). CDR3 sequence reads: CASSQVLGLVNEQFF. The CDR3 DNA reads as TGTGCCAGCAGCCAAGTGCTAGGACTAGTCAATGAGCAGTTCTTC.

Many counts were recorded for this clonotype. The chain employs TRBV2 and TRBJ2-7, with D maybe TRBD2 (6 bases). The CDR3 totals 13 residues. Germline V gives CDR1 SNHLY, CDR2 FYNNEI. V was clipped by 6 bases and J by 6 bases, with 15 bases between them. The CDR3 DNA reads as TGTGCCAGCAGGCGGGACGGACCCTTCGAGCAGTACTTC. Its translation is CASRRDGPFEQYF.

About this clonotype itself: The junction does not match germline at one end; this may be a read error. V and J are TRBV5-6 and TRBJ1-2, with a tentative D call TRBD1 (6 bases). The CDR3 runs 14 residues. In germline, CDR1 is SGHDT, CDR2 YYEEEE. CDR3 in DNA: TGTGCCAGCAGCTTGGTCTTCAGGGGTTCTGGCTGCACCTTC. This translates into CASSLVFRGSGCTF.